What follows describes a single T cell receptor (beta chain). Its target is not known. Per the germline V gene, CDR1 is SGHNT and CDR2 is YENEEA. CDR3 size: 16 residues. The V segment lost 5 bases and the J segment 0 bases; nucleotides outside the gene matches: 4. PCR was performed using 60 Vbeta and 13 Jbeta primers. TCRdb's copy holds only in-frame clones and misses some; the assay was immunoSEQ multiplex PCR. The sample lists under 150,000 clones; approximately 69% were seen once. These data come from a study of cytomegalovirus exposure and HLA in healthy donors. Study findings and constraints: HLA-A and HLA-B allele assignments for most subjects were reportedly predicted accurately using TCR beta sequences. A later analysis reportedly found fewer N-insertions in an Asian-associated ancestry cluster than the roughly 700-donor mean.

The source of this sequence is a woman aged 40 to 50 in good health and CMV-seropositive. Sequenced sample: PBMCs. The chain combines TRBV11-3 with TRBJ2-1; 10 nucleotides match TRBD1. The CDR3 nucleotides are TGTGCCAGCAGCCCGGACAGGGGGGACTCCTACAATGAGCAGTTCTTC. Protein product: CASSPDRGDSYNEQFF.